A single sample is the source of the 23 T cell receptor beta chains below, sequenced in a study of T cells in Graves' hyperthyroidism and ophthalmopathy. Using RNA transcripts as the source, TCR beta CDR3 regions were amplified. Initially, a first-round RT-PCR of the TCR CDR3 employed the HTBI primer set. TCRdb ran MiXCR on the multiplex PCR reads and lists one entry per CDR3 protein. The sample has about 380,000 distinct CDR3 sequences; roughly 20% are singletons. The specimen sequenced was blood. The receptor set was obtained from a young man with Graves' ophthalmopathy.

With respect to this clonotype: A much larger clone differs from this one at a single base, so this may be a read error. This chain links TRBV12-3 or TRBV12-4 with TRBJ1-1, with a weak D call TRBD1 (5 bases). This CDR3 region has 13 residues. With 7 bases removed from V and 4 bases from J, the gap between germline ends came to 13 bases. The CDR3 DNA sequence: TGTGCCAGCACCAAGGGGACCCCCACTGAAGCTTTCTTT. Amino acids: CASTKGTPTEAFF.

This clonotype appeared a few times. This chain connects TRBV6-2 or TRBV6-3 to TRBJ2-2; D tentatively fits TRBD1 or TRBD2 (5 bases each). Per the germline V gene, CDR1 is MNHEY and CDR2 is SVGEGT. This CDR3 comprises 19 residues. Trimming took off 2 bases at V and 0 bases at J, with 19 bases between the two ends. CDR3 sequence reads: CASSYPRGRASTNTGELFF. CDR3 nucleotides: TGTGCCAGCAGTTACCCCCGGGGACGGGCCTCTACGAACACCGGGGAGCTGTTTTTT.

About this clonotype: This may be a read error: a much more frequent sequence differs by one nucleotide. V gene TRBV6-2 or TRBV6-3 combines with J gene TRBJ1-2; weak D call: TRBD1 (5 bases). The CDR3 totals 12 residues. The germline V gene encodes CDR1 MNHEY and CDR2 SVGEGT. The chain's CDR3 is CTSSPPGRGYTF. Written as DNA, the CDR3 is TGTACCAGCAGTCCCCCGGGACGAGGCTACACCTTC.

The sample holds one count of this clonotype. V and J are TRBV28 and TRBJ2-1; 9 bases map to TRBD1. Germline values: CDR1 MDHEN, CDR2 SYDVKM. V dropped 5 bases and J dropped 10; count of bases not matched to a gene: 9. CDR3 length: 14 amino acids. CDR3 DNA sequence: TGTGCCAGCAGTCGCCCCGGGACAGGGTTAGAGCAGTTCTTC. Protein product: CASSRPGTGLEQFF.

Ten or more counts support this clonotype. This chain connects TRBV6-1 to TRBJ1-2; 7 bases fit TRBD1. V lost 7 bases and J lost 0; bases outside the gene matches: 20. The CDR3 loop spans 19 amino acids. Germline V lookup: CDR1 MNHNS, CDR2 SASEGT. CDR3 in DNA: TGTGCCAGCAAAAACAGGGGCAGTTCCTTGGGAACAGCTAACTATGGCTACACCTTC. Protein product: CASKNRGSSLGTANYGYTF.

This clonotype was observed at least ten times. This rearrangement joins TRBV27 to TRBJ2-3, with 8 bases identical to TRBD2. Germline V gene data show CDR1 as MNHEY and CDR2 as SMNVEV (reference sequence). The V and J ends lost 3 bases and 5 bases, in that order; junction bases with no gene match: 7. CDR3 length: 15 residues. This CDR3 is CASSFRGGAVDTQYF. The CDR3 nucleotides read TGTGCCAGCAGTTTCCGGGGGGGGGCCGTAGATACGCAGTATTTT.

The table lists this clonotype with many counts. The rearrangement uses TRBV6-1 and TRBJ2-3; 10 bases align to TRBD2. J gave up 2 bases and V 6 bases, and 14 bases lay outside the gene matches. Looked up from germline, CDR1 is MNHNS and CDR2 is SASEGT. The CDR3 consists of 18 residues. CDR3 bases: TGTGCCAGCAGGGCCAGTAGCGGGGGGATACTCACCACAGATACGCAGTATTTT. This codes for CASRASSGGILTTDTQYF.

The rearrangement joins TRBV27 to TRBJ2-1; 15 bases match TRBD2. This CDR3 has 16 residues. V was pared by 5 bases and J by 9 bases, with 8 bases of the junction left unmatched. CDR1 MNHEY and CDR2 SMNVEV come from the germline V gene (reference sequence). CDR3 region: CASSAGTSGGRGEQFF. For the CDR3, the DNA is TGTGCCAGCAGTGCGGGGACTAGCGGGGGGCGGGGTGAGCAGTTCTTC.

This clonotype has at least ten counts. The gene calls are TRBV4-1 and TRBJ1-5; no reliable D call. V lost 0 bases, J lost 4 bases, and 10 bases lay in between. Germline values: CDR1 MGHRA, CDR2 YSYEKL. The CDR3 has 15 residues. In DNA, the CDR3 is TGCGCCAGCAGCCAAGAGGCGTCAGTGAATCAGCCCCAGCATTTT. Translation: CASSQEASVNQPQHF.

This clonotype was picked up many times. The chain links TRBV20-1 to TRBJ1-5; D uncertain. The CDR3 has 13 residues. Per the germline V gene, CDR1 is DFQATT and CDR2 is SNEGSKA (reference sequence). The V and J ends lost 1 base and 4 bases respectively, with 8 bases between them. CDR3 region: CSARGTGNQPQHF. The CDR3 DNA sequence: TGCAGTGCTAGAGGGACGGGGAATCAGCCCCAGCATTTT.

The sample holds a few counts of this clonotype. The gene calls are TRBV5-6 and TRBJ2-3; 11 bases are a match to TRBD2. The CDR3 runs 16 residues. The germline CDR1 and CDR2 sequences are SGHDT and YYEEEE. The V gene end was trimmed by 4 bases and the J gene end by 5 bases; junction bases not matched to a gene: 9. In DNA form, the CDR3 reads TGTGCCAGCAGCCTCAAGACTAGCGGGGATAAAGATACGCAGTATTTT. This gives the protein CASSLKTSGDKDTQYF.

This clonotype was detected many times. This sequence joins TRBV20-1 and TRBJ2-7, with TRBD2 identical over 11 bases. Germline V gives CDR1 DFQATT, CDR2 SNEGSKA (reference sequence). The J segment lost 4 bases and the V segment lost 6 bases, leaving 8 bases of the junction unmatched. CDR3 length equals 14 residues. This CDR3 is CSAQRTSGWYEQYF. The DNA for the CDR3 is TGCAGTGCCCAACGGACTAGCGGGTGGTACGAGCAGTACTTC.

This clonotype was seen at least ten times. This chain joins TRBV11-1 and TRBJ1-1, with D unresolved. Germline loops: CDR1 SGHAT, CDR2 FQDESV (reference sequence). Trimming pared 5 bases from V and 0 bases from J, leaving 13 bases between. The CDR3 runs to 15 residues. Here the CDR3 reads CASSLFWGVNTEAFF. For the CDR3, the DNA is TGTGCCAGCAGCCTATTTTGGGGAGTGAACACTGAAGCTTTCTTT.

This clonotype has at least ten counts. The genes are TRBV20-1 and TRBJ2-3; tentatively, D is TRBD2 (5 bases). V was pared by 3 bases and J by 6 bases, with 7 bases between. Germline CDR1 is DFQATT and CDR2 is SNEGSKA (reference sequence). The CDR3 is 11 residues long. Here the CDR3 reads CSARRVDTQYF. The CDR3 bases are TGCAGTGCTAGGAGGGTGGATACGCAGTATTTT.

This clonotype has at least ten counts. V and J are TRBV2 and TRBJ1-2; D is undetermined. The V end lost 1 base, the J end lost 7 bases, and 16 bases lay between the germline ends. This CDR3 has 15 amino acids. Germline-derived CDR1 and CDR2 are SNHLY and FYNNEI. CDR3 sequence reads: CASSEGSSLLGGYTF. The CDR3 nucleotides are TGTGCCAGCAGTGAAGGGAGCAGCCTTCTGGGTGGCTACACCTTC.

The DNA of the CDR3 is TGTGCCAGTATGGCCCAGGGGAGGCAGCCCCAGCATTTT. Translation: CASMAQGRQPQHF. This rearrangement joins TRBV19 to TRBJ1-5, with a tentative D call TRBD1 (6 bases). CDR1 is LNHDA, CDR2 SQIVND, per germline (reference sequence). The ends were cut back, 7 bases at V and 7 bases at J, with 14 bases in the middle. The CDR3 totals 13 residues.

This clonotype was picked up many times. This rearrangement joins TRBV6-1 to TRBJ1-2; 9 nucleotides agree with TRBD1. J lost 4 bases, V lost 6 bases, and 3 bases had no gene match. The germline gives CDR1 MNHNS, CDR2 SASEGT. There are 13 residues in the CDR3. The CDR3 coding sequence is TGTGCCAGCAGAAACAGGGGGCTCTATGGCTACACCTTC. Translated: CASRNRGLYGYTF.

The chain is built from TRBV7-2 and TRBJ2-5; 11 bases fit TRBD2. The CDR3 totals 18 residues. After removal of 3 bases from V and 5 bases from J, the junction contained 14 bases not matched to a gene. Looked up from germline, CDR1 is SGHTA and CDR2 is FQGNSA. The CDR3 region is CASSFSVAGGPMEETQYF. CDR3 bases: TGTGCCAGCAGCTTTAGTGTAGCGGGGGGGCCCATGGAGGAGACCCAGTACTTC.

A few counts support this clonotype. The V and J genes are TRBV10-3 and TRBJ1-5, with D perhaps TRBD1 (6 bases). The ends were cut back, 3 bases at V and 0 bases at J, with 9 bases in the middle. In germline, CDR1 is ENHRY, CDR2 SYGVKD. CDR3 length equals 15 residues. The chain's CDR3 is CAISEGTYSNQPQHF. Here the CDR3 DNA reads TGTGCCATCAGTGAAGGGACATATAGCAATCAGCCCCAGCATTTT.

This clonotype appeared many times. The chain employs TRBV20-1 and TRBJ1-2, with TRBD1 identical over 11 bases. J was trimmed by 5 bases and V by 6 bases; bases with no gene match: 11. This CDR3 region has 15 residues. Germline assignment: CDR1 DFQATT and CDR2 SNEGSKA (reference sequence). The CDR3 region has the DNA TGCAGTGCCGCCGGGACAGGGGGAGTAGGGTATGGCTACACCTTC. Protein sequence: CSAAGTGGVGYGYTF.

This clonotype was recorded at least ten times. The V and J genes are TRBV24-1 and TRBJ1-1; D ambiguous. The V end was cut by 4 bases, the J end by 9 bases, with 11 bases between. The CDR3 spans 12 residues. Looked up from germline, CDR1 is KGHDR and CDR2 is SFDVKD. The chain's CDR3 is CATSDLEGKAFF. The CDR3 coding sequence is TGTGCCACCAGTGACCTCGAAGGGAAAGCTTTCTTT.

The CDR3 spells CSAREPAGLLETQYF. In DNA form, the CDR3 reads TGCAGTGCTAGAGAGCCGGCGGGGTTATTGGAGACCCAGTACTTC. The genes are TRBV20-1 and TRBJ2-5; TRBD2 might be the D (6 bases). Germline loops: CDR1 DFQATT, CDR2 SNEGSKA (reference sequence). V gave up 0 bases and J gave up 5 bases, with 16 bases separating them. The CDR3 is 15 residues long.

Many counts were recorded for this clonotype. J is TRBJ2-7 and V is TRBV3-1, with TRBD2 matching over 8 bases. Germline values: CDR1 LGHDT, CDR2 YNNKEL (reference sequence). Trimming took 3 bases from V and 3 from J; bases not matched to a gene: 10. The CDR3 consists of 16 residues. CDR3 sequence reads: CASSQETGTRVYEQYF. The CDR3 DNA reads TGTGCCAGCAGCCAGGAAACCGGGACTAGAGTCTACGAGCAGTACTTC.